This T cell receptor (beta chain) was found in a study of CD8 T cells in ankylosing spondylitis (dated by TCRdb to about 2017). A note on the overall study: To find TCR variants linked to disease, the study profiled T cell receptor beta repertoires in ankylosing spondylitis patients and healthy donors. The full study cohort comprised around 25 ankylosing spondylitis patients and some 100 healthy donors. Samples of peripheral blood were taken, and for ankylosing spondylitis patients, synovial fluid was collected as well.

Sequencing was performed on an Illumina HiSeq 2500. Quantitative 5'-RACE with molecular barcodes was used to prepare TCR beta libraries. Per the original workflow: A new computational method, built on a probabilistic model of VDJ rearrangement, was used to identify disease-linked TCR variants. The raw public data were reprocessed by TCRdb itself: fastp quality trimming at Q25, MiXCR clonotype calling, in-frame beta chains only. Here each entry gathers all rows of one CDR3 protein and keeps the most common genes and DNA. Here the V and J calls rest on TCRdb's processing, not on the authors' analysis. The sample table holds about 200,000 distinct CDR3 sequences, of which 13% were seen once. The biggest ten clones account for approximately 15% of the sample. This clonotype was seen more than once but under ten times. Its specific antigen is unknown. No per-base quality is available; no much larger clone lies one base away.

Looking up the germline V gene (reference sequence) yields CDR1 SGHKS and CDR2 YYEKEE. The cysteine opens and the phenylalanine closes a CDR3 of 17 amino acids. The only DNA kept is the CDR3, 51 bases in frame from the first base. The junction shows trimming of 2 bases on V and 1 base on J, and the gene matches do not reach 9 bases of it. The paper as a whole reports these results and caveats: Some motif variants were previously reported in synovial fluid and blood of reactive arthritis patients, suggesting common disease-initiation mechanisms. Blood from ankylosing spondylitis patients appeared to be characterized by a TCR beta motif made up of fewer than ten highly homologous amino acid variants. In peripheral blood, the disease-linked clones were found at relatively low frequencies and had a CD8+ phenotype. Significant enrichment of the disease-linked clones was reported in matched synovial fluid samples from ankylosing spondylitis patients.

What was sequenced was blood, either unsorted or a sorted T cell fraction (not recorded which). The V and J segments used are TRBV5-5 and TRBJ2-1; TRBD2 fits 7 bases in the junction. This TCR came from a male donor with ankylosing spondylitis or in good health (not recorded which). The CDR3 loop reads CASSLPTGLLSYNEQFF. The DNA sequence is TGTGCCAGCAGCTTACCAACGGGACTACTTTCCTACAATGAGCAGTTCTTC.